The clone carrying this T cell receptor (beta chain) was seen a single time. Sample-barcoded 5' priming and a J-beta primer mix drove a second PCR of roughly 6 to 12 cycles. MiXCR, applied by TCRdb to the 5' RACE reads, yields one record per CDR3 protein. Counted here are more than 900,000 distinct CDR3 sequences, 20% to 25% occurring once; the ten biggest clones make up around 0.75%. The CDR3 covers 13 residues. Trimming took 5 bases from V and 7 from J; bases not matched to a gene: 7. Germline values: CDR1 SQVTM, CDR2 ANQGSEA. This specimen belongs to a study of blood T cells in healthy people across ages. The amount of total RNA extracted per sample was at least 5.5 micrograms. This same sample was also taken into another study, of T cells of mothers and their children. In that study: RNA that had been extracted went wholly into cDNA synthesis, at roughly 1.5 ug per 15 ul. The output of TCR recombination is shaped by thymic selection similarly in related and unrelated pairs.

The V gene is TRBV29-1, the J gene TRBJ2-1, with 8 bases lining up with TRBD1. The sequenced sample was blood. The source is a girl aged 2 to 10 in good health. CDR3 residues: CSVLSDRVNEQFF. The CDR3 DNA reads TGCAGCGTTTTATCGGACAGGGTGAATGAGCAGTTCTTC.